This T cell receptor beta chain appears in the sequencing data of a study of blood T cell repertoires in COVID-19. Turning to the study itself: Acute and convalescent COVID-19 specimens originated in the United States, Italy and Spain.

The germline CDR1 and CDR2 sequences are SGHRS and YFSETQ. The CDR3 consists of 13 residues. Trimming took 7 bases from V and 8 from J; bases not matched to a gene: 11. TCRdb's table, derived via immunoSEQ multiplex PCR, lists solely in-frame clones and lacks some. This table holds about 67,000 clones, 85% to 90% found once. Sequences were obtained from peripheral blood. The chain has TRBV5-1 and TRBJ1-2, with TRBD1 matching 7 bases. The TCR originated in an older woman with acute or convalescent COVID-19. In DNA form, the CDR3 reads TGCGCCAGCGCGTTACAGGGGACTGAGGGCTACACCTTC. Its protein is CASALQGTEGYTF.